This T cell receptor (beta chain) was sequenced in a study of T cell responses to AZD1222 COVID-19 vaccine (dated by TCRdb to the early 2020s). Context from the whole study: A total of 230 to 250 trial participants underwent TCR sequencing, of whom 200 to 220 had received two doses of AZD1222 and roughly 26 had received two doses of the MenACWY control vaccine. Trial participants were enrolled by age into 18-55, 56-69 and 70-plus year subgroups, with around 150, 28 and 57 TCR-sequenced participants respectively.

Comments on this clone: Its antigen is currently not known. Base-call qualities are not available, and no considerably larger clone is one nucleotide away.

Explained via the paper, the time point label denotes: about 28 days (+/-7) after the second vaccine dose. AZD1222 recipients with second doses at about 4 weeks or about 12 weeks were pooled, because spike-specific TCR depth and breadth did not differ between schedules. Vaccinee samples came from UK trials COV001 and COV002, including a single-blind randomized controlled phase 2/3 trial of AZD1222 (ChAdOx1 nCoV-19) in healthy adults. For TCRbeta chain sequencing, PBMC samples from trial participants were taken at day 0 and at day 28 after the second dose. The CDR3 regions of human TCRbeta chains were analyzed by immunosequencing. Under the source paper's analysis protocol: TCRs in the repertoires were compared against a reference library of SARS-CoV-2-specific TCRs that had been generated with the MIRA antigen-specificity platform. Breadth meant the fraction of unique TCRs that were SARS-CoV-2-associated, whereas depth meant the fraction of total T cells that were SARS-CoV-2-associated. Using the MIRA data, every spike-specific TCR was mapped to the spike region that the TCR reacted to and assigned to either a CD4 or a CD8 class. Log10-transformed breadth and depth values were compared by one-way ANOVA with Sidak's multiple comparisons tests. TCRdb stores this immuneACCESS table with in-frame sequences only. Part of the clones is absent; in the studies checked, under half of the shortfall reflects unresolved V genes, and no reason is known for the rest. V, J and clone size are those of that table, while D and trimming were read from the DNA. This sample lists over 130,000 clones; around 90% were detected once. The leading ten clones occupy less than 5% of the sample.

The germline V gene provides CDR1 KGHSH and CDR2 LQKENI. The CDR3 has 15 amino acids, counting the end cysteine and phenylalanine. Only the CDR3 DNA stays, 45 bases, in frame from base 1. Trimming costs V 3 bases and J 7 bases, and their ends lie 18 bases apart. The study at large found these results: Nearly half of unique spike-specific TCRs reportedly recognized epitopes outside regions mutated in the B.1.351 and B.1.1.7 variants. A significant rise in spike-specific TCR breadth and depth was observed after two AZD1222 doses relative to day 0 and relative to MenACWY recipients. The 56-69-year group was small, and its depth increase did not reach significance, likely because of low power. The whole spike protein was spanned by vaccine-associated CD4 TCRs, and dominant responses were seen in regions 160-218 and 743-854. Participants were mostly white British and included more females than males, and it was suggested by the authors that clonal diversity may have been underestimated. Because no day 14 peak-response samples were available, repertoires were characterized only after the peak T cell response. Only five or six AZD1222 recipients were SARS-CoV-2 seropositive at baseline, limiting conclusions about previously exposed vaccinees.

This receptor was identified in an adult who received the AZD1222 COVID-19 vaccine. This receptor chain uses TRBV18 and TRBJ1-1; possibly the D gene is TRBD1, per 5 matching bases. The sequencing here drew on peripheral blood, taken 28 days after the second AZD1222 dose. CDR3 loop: CASSPQYINQGEAFF. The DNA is TGTGCCAGCTCACCGCAATATATAAACCAGGGTGAAGCTTTCTTT.